This T cell receptor (beta chain) came from a study of T cell responses to AZD1222 COVID-19 vaccine. Overall study results and limits: Only a handful of AZD1222 recipients, six or seven in all, had baseline seropositivity.

Profiling relied on immunoSEQ multiplex PCR, and the TCRdb table lists in-frame clones only, not all of them. In the table there are about 88,000 clones, approximately 90% of which are singletons. The trim removed 5 bases at V and 8 bases at J, leaving 10 bases unmatched. Per the germline V gene, CDR1 is SGHTA and CDR2 is FQGNSA. The CDR3 totals 17 residues. A word on this clone: What it binds is not known.

The sample was peripheral blood, taken 28 days after the second AZD1222 dose. This TCR came from an adult who received the AZD1222 COVID-19 vaccine. The V gene is TRBV7-2, the J gene TRBJ2-3; 16 bases align to TRBD2. CDR3: CASSAGTSGGAFATQYF. The CDR3 bases are TGTGCCAGCAGCGCGGGGACTAGCGGGGGGGCTTTCGCTACGCAGTATTTT.